This T cell receptor (beta chain) was captured by sequencing in a study of T cells in Graves' hyperthyroidism and ophthalmopathy. Study-wide results and limits: A model of 13 V-J features distinguished ophthalmopathy from stable hyperthyroidism.

Any patient presenting with uncontrolled infection, other autoimmune disease, pregnancy or lactation was left out. Together with thyroid ultrasound, orbital computed tomography, serum thyroxine and TRAb, clinical symptoms were used for diagnoses. Regarding this clonotype: Its antigen remains unidentified. A much bigger clone sits one base away, suggesting this may be a read error.

Authors of the study amplified TCR beta CDR3 regions from RNA transcripts. A first-round RT-PCR of the TCR CDR3 used the HTBI primer set. One entry per CDR3 protein, called by TCRdb with MiXCR from the multiplex PCR reads. This sample carries about 580,000 distinct CDR3 sequences, 40% to 55% of them seen once, and the ten largest clones take around 7.7%. V lost 1 base and J 9 bases, leaving 10 bases between the germline ends. The CDR3 spans 12 residues. The V gene's germline CDR1 is SEHNR and CDR2 FQNEAQ (reference sequence). This chain joins TRBV7-9 and TRBJ2-7; D not resolved. This clonotype originated in a woman between 18 and 29 years old with Graves' hyperthyroidism. The sequenced sample was peripheral blood or thyroid tissue (not recorded which). DNA of the CDR3: TGTGCCAGCAGCTTAGGTAGGACGGGGCAGTACTTC. Encoded protein: CASSLGRTGQYF.